This TCR beta chain is from a study of beta chain features in type 1 diabetes. Study information: Healthy donors and patients showed comparable age, gender and cell yields. Whole-study findings and limits: All four CD4+ subsets of Type 1 diabetes patients contained TCRB CDR3s that were moderately but significantly shorter.

Of note for this clone: Its antigen is unidentified.

Sorted populations all exceeded 98% purity. This CDR3 has 15 residues. V lost 4 bases and J lost 2, with 14 bases in between. Germline CDR1 MGHRA, CDR2 YSYEKL. Investigators reverse transcribed all isolated RNA, so they sequenced expressed TCRB transcripts. TCRdb's table, derived via immunoSEQ multiplex PCR, lists solely in-frame clones and lacks some. The sample holds a few hundred thousand clones; 24% are singletons and the top ten take around 0.013%. The sample consisted of naive CD4+ T cells from blood. The V and J genes are TRBV4-1 and TRBJ2-5, with D perhaps matching TRBD1 (6 bases). The sequence derives from a woman in her twenties or thirties with type 1 diabetes. CDR3 in amino acids: CASSRGQLVQETQYF. CDR3 sequence (DNA): TGCGCCAGCAGCCGCGGACAGCTTGTACAAGAGACCCAGTACTTC.